This TCR beta chain was obtained from a study of blood T cells in healthy people across ages. Points from the study as a whole: In older individuals, TCR beta diversity per million T cells was lower, falling roughly linearly with age. A strong correlation between TCR beta diversity and naive T cell percentage was seen.

This CDR3 has 14 residues. Deletions cut 6 bases from V and 3 bases from J, with 15 bases between. As to this clonotype: What it binds is not known.

Combining a sample-barcoded 5' primer with a J-beta primer mix, a second PCR ran for about 6 to 11 cycles. Each CDR3 protein gets one entry after TCRdb re-called the 5' RACE reads with MiXCR. The table lists fewer than 2 million distinct CDR3 sequences, roughly two fifths of them singletons. Sequenced sample: blood. This clonotype was sampled from a human donor in good health. The chain combines TRBV12-3 or TRBV12-4 with TRBJ2-7; TRBD1 or TRBD2 may be the D gene (5 bases each). The DNA for the CDR3 is TGTGCCAGCAGGAGGGACGGACCCTTCTACGAGCAGTACTTC. It codes for CASRRDGPFYEQYF.